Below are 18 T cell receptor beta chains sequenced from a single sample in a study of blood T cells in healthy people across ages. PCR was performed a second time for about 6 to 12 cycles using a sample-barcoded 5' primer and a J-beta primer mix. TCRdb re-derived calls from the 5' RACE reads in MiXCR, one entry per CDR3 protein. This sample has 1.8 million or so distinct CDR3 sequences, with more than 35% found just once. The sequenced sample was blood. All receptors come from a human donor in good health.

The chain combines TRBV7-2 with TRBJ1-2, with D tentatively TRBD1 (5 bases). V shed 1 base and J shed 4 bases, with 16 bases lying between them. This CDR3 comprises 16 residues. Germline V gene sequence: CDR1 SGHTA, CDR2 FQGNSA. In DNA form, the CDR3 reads TGTGCCAGCAGCTTAGAAGTCGTCAGGGTGATCTATGGCTACACCTTC. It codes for CASSLEVVRVIYGYTF.

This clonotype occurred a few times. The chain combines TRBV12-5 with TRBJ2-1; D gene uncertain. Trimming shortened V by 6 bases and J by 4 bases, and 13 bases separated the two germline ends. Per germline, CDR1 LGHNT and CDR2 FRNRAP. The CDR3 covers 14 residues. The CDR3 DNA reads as TGTGCTAGTGGCGAATCCCCTACTTACAATGAGCAGTTCTTC. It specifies CASGESPTYNEQFF.

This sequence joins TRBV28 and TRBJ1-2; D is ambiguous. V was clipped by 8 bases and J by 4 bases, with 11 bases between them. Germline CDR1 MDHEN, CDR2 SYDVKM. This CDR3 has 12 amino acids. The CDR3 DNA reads TGTGCCAGCGGCCGGCCTAGCTATGGCTACACCTTC. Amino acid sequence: CASGRPSYGYTF.

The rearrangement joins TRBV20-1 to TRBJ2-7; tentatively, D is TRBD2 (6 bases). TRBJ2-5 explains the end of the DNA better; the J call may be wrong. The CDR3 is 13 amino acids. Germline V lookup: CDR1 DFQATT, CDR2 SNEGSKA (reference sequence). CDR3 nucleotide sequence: TGCAGTGCTAAATGGGGGGTAGTTGAGACCCAGTACTTC. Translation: CSAKWGVVETQYF.

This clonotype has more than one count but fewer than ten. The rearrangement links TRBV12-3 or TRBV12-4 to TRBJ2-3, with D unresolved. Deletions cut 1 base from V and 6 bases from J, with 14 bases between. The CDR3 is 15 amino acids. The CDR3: CASSLGVVHPDTQYF. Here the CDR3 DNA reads TGTGCCAGCAGTTTAGGAGTAGTACATCCCGATACGCAGTATTTT.

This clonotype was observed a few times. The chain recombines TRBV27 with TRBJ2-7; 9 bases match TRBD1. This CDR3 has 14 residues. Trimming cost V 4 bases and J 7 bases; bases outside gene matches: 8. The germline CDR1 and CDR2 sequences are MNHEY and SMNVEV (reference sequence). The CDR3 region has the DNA TGTGCCAGCAGTTCGGGACAGGGCGTCTGGGAGCAGTACTTC. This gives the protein CASSSGQGVWEQYF.

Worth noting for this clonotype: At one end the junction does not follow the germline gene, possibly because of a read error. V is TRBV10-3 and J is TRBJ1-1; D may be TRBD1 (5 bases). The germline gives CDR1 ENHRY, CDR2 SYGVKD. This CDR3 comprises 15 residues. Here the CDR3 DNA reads TGTGCCGTCAGTGAAGGGGAGGGAGGGAACACTGAAGCTTTCTTT. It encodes CAVSEGEGGNTEAFF.

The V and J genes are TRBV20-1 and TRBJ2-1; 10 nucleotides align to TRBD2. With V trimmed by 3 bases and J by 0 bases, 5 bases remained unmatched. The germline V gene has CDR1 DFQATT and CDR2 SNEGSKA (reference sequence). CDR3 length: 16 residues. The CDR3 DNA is TGCAGTGCTAGTGTAGCGGGGGGCCACTCCTACAATGAGCAGTTCTTC. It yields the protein CSASVAGGHSYNEQFF.

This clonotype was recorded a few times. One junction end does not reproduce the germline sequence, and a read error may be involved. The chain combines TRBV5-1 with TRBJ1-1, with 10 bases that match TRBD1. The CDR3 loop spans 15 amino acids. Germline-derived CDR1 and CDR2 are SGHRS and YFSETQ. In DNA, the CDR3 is TGTGCCAGCAGCCTAGGACAGGGGGGCGGCACTGAAGCTTTCTTT. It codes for CASSLGQGGGTEAFF.

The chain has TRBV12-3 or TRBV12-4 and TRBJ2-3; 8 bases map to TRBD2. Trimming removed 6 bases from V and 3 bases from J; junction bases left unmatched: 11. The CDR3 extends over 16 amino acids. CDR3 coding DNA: TGTGCCAGCAGGTACAGAGCGGGAGAGAAGACAGATACGCAGTATTTT. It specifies CASRYRAGEKTDTQYF.

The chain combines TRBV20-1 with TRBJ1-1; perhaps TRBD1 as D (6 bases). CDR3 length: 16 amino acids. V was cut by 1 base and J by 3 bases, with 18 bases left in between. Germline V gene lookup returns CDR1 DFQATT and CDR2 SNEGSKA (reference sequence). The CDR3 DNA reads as TGCAGTGCTAGAGTCCTACTCGGGGGCGCTCACACTGAAGCTTTCTTT. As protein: CSARVLLGGAHTEAFF.

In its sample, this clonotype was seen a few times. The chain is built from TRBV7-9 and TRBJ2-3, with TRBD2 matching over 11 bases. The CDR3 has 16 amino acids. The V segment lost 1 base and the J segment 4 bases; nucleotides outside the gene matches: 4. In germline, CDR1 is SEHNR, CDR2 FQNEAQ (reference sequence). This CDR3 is CASSLGLAGTPDTQYF. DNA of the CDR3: TGTGCCAGCAGCTTAGGACTAGCGGGAACCCCAGATACGCAGTATTTT.

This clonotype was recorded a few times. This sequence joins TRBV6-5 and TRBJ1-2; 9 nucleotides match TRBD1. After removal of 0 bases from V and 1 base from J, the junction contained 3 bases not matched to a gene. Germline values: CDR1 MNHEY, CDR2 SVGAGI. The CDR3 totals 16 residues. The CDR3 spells CASSYSGTGINYGYTF. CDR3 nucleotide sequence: TGTGCCAGCAGTTACTCCGGGACAGGGATTAACTATGGCTACACCTTC.

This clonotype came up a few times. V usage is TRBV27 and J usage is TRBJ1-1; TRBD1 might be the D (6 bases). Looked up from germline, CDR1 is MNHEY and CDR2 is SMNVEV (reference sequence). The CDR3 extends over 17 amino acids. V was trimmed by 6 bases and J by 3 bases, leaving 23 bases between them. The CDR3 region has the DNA TGTGCCAGCAGACGCTCGCGTGGGGGCATATTGGACACTGAAGCTTTCTTT. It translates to CASRRSRGGILDTEAFF.

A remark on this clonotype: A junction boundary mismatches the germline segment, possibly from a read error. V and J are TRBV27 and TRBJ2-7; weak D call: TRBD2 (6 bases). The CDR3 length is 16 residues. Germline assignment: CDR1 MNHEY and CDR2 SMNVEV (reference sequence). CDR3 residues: CASSLSGGAPIYAQYF. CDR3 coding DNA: TGTGCCAGCAGTTTATCGGGCGGGGCCCCTATCTACGCGCAGTACTTC.

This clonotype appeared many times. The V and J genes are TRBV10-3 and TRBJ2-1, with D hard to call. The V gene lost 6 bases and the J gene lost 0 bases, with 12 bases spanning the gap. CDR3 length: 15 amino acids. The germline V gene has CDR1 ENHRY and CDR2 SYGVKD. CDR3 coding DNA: TGTGCCATCAGCTCAGAGACCTACTCCTACAATGAGCAGTTCTTC. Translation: CAISSETYSYNEQFF.

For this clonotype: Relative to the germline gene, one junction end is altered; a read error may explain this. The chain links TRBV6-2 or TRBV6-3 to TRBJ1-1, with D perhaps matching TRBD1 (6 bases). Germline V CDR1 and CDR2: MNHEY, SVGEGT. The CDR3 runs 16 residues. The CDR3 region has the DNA TGTGCCAGCACCCCCCTTCGCGGGGGCATGAACGCTGAAGCTTTCTTT. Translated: CASTPLRGGMNAEAFF.

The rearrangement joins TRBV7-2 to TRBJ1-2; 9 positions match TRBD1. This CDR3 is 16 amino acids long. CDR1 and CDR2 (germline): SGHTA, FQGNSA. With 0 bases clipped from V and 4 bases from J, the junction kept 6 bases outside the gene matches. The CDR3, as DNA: TGTGCCAGCAGCTTAGCGCGACAGGGGGATTCCTATGGCTACACCTTC. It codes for CASSLARQGDSYGYTF.